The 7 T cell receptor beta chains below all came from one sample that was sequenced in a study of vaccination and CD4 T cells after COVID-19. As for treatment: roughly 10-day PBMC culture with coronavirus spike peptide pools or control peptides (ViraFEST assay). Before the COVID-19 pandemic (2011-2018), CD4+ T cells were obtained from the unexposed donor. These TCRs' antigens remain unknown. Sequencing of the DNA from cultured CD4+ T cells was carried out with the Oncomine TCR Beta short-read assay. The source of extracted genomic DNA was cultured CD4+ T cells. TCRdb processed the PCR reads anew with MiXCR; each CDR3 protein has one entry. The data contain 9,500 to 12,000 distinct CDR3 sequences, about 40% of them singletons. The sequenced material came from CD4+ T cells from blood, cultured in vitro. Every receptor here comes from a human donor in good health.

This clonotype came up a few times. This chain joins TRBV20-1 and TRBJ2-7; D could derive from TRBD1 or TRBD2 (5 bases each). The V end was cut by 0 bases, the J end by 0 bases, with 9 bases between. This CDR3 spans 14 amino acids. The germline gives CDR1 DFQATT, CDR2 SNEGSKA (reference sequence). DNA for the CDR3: TGCAGTGCTAGAGATCTGGGGGACTCCTACGAGCAGTACTTC. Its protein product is CSARDLGDSYEQYF.

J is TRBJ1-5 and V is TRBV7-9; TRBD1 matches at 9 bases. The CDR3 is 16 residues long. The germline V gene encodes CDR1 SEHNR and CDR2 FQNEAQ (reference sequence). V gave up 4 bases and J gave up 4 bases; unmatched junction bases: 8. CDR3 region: CASSSQAGTGNQPQHF. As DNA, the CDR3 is TGTGCCAGCAGCTCACAAGCCGGGACAGGGAATCAGCCCCAGCATTTT.

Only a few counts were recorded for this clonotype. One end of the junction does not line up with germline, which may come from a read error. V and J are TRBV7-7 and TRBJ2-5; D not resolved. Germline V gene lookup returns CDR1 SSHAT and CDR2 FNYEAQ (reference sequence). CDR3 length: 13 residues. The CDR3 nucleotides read TGTGCTAGCAGTAGAACAAGCCAAGAGACCCAGTACTTC. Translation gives CASSRTSQETQYF.

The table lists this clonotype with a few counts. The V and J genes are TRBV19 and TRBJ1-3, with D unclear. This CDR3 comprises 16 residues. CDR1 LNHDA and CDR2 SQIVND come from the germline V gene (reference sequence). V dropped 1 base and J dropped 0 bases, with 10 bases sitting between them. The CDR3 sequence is CASSIGSGHSGNTIYF. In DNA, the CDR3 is TGTGCCAGTAGTATAGGGTCAGGCCACTCTGGAAACACCATATATTTT.

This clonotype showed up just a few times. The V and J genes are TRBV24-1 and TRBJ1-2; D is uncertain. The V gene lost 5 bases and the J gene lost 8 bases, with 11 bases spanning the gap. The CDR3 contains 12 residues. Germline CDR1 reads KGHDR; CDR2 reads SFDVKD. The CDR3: CATSASTGGYTF. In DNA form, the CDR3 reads TGTGCCACCAGTGCGAGTACGGGGGGCTACACCTTC.

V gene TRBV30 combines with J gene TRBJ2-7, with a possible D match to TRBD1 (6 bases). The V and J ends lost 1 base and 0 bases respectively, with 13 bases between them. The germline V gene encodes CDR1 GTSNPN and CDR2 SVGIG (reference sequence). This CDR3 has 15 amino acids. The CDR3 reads CAWSGDTASSYEQYF. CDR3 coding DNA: TGTGCCTGGAGTGGGGACACGGCGAGCTCCTACGAGCAGTACTTC.

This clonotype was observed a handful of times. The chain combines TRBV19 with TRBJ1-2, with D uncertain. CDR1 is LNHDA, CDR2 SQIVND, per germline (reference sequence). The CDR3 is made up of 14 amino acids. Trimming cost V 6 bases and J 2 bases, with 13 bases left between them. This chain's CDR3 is CASSPIGINYGYTF. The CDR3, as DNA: TGTGCCAGTAGCCCTATCGGGATCAACTATGGCTACACCTTC.